These 12 T cell receptor beta chains came from one sample sequenced in a study of blood T cell repertoires in COVID-19. Here immunoSEQ multiplex PCR was the method, and the copy in TCRdb shows in-frame clones only, minus some. Here the sample spans a few hundred thousand clones, around nine tenths being singletons. Sequencing input: peripheral blood. These TCRs come from a woman aged 40 to 50 who had recovered from COVID-19.

The V call is TRBV5-1, the J call TRBJ2-7, with TRBD1 matching 7 bases. V gave up 3 bases and J gave up 6 bases; unmatched junction bases: 6. CDR3 length equals 13 residues. Per germline, CDR1 SGHRS and CDR2 YFSETQ. The CDR3 protein is CASSSDRTSEQYF. The CDR3 region has the DNA TGCGCCAGCAGCTCGGACAGGACCTCCGAGCAGTACTTC.

The CDR3 here is CASSPRGGYTF. CDR3 nucleotides: TGTGCCAGCAGCCCACGCGGGGGCTACACCTTC. The J gene is TRBJ1-2, the V gene TRBV5-5; D is undetermined. The germline V gene has CDR1 SGHKS and CDR2 YYEKEE (reference sequence). CDR3 length: 11 amino acids. Trimming stripped 4 bases from V and 8 bases from J, with 9 bases between.

The chain joins TRBV4-2 to TRBJ1-4; D may be TRBD1 (5 bases). Trimming left V 2 bases short and J 3 bases short, with 13 bases between. From germline, CDR1 is LGHNA and CDR2 YNFKEQ. The CDR3 spans 16 residues. The CDR3 loop is CASSQHSGGANEKLFF. In nucleotides, the CDR3 is TGTGCCAGCAGCCAACACTCGGGGGGGGCTAATGAAAAACTGTTTTTT.

The chain employs TRBV27 and TRBJ1-3, with no clear D. Trimming removed 5 bases at V and 0 bases at J, with 11 bases between. The CDR3 covers 15 residues. CDR1 MNHEY and CDR2 SMNVEV come from the germline V gene (reference sequence). The CDR3: CASSPTASSGNTIYF. For the CDR3, the DNA is TGTGCCAGCAGTCCTACGGCTAGCTCTGGAAACACCATATATTTT.

J is TRBJ1-5 and V is TRBV10-1; 8 bases agree with TRBD1. V dropped 11 bases and J dropped 4; count of bases not matched to a gene: 22. Per germline, CDR1 WNHNN and CDR2 SYGVQD (reference sequence). This CDR3 is 18 amino acids long. CDR3 region: CARTRGTGWEHGNQPQHF. As DNA, the CDR3 is TGCGCCCGAACAAGGGGGACAGGATGGGAGCATGGGAATCAGCCCCAGCATTTT.

This chain joins TRBV7-2 and TRBJ2-6, with TRBD1 identical over 11 bases. Per germline, CDR1 SGHTA and CDR2 FQGNSA. This CDR3 comprises 17 residues. The V segment lost 4 bases and the J segment 2 bases; nucleotides outside the gene matches: 4. CDR3: CASSYGQGAAGANVLTF. In DNA, the CDR3 is TGTGCCAGCAGCTACGGACAGGGGGCAGCTGGGGCCAACGTCCTGACTTTC.

The gene calls are TRBV5-1 and TRBJ2-1; weak D call: TRBD2 (6 bases). V was cut by 5 bases and J by 2 bases, with 14 bases left in between. CDR1 and CDR2 from the germline V gene are SGHRS and YFSETQ. CDR3 size: 15 residues. CDR3: CASRRDSGAYNEQFF. CDR3 bases: TGCGCCAGCAGGCGGGACTCGGGGGCCTACAATGAGCAGTTCTTC.

The chain employs TRBV27 and TRBJ2-1, with 8 bases aligning to TRBD2. This CDR3 has 16 residues. Unmatched junction bases numbered 6, after V lost 3 bases and J lost 2 bases. Germline loops: CDR1 MNHEY, CDR2 SMNVEV (reference sequence). The CDR3, as DNA: TGTGCCAGCAGTTTTAGTGCGGGAGGTACCTACAATGAGCAGTTCTTC. The encoded protein is CASSFSAGGTYNEQFF.

The CDR3 here is CASSPAGVSYNEQFF. The CDR3 DNA is TGTGCCAGCAGCCCAGCAGGGGTATCCTACAATGAGCAGTTCTTC. The chain is built from TRBV9 and TRBJ2-1, with a tentative D call TRBD1 (6 bases). Per germline, CDR1 SGDLS and CDR2 YYNGEE. Trimming removed 4 bases at V and 1 base at J, with 12 bases between. The CDR3 consists of 15 residues.

This chain uses TRBV9 with TRBJ1-4; 11 bases agree with TRBD1. Germline trimming cut 4 bases from V and 3 bases from J; bases unmatched to any gene: 5. Germline-derived CDR1 and CDR2 are SGDLS and YYNGEE. The CDR3 length is 16 residues. The CDR3 DNA reads as TGTGCCAGCAGCCCACGGACAGGGGGCTCTAATGAAAAACTGTTTTTT. This translates into CASSPRTGGSNEKLFF.

This chain links TRBV9 with TRBJ1-6, with D perhaps TRBD1 (5 bases). V shed 7 bases and J shed 9 bases, with 20 bases lying between them. CDR1 and CDR2 from the germline V gene are SGDLS and YYNGEE. The CDR3 loop spans 15 amino acids. The CDR3: CASETGNGGISPLHF. The CDR3 coding sequence is TGTGCCAGCGAGACCGGGAACGGGGGTATTTCACCCCTCCACTTT.

V and J are TRBV19 and TRBJ2-1; TRBD2 matches at 9 bases. V was pared by 6 bases and J by 1 base, with 4 bases of the junction left unmatched. Germline V CDR1 and CDR2: LNHDA, SQIVND (reference sequence). This CDR3 comprises 15 residues. Here the CDR3 reads CASRAGGGSYNEQFF. CDR3 in DNA: TGTGCCAGTAGGGCGGGAGGGGGTTCCTACAATGAGCAGTTCTTC.